Sequencing of this T cell receptor (beta chain) was carried out in a study of cytomegalovirus exposure and HLA in healthy donors. There are 15 residues in the CDR3. V was clipped by 4 bases and J by 2 bases, with 15 bases between them. Germline V CDR1 and CDR2: MNHEY, SVGAGI. Study results and limitations: Analysis performed later found roughly 17,000 TCR beta sequences associated with HLA alleles at 0.05 false discovery rate.

Use of 60 Vbeta and 13 Jbeta primers characterized the PCR. Assay used: immunoSEQ multiplex PCR; TCRdb lists only in-frame clones, some missing. The sample has over 50,000 clones, 60% to 80% seen once. By its share, this clone is medium-sized. Its antigen is not identified. The material sequenced was PBMCs. The chain combines TRBV6-5 with TRBJ2-7; weak D call: TRBD2 (6 bases). This receptor was taken from a female donor in good health and CMV-seronegative. The CDR3 loop reads CASSSLRDGAYEQYF. CDR3 nucleotide sequence: TGTGCCAGCAGTTCCCTGCGGGACGGAGCCTACGAGCAGTACTTC.